The sequence of this T cell receptor beta chain was determined in a study of shared clonotypes between healthy human individuals (dated by TCRdb to 2020 to 2021). Broadly, across the study: The cohort included a few men and a couple of women between 18 and 49 years of age. Per donor, leukapheresis produced somewhere between about 0.9 and 9.5 billion PBMCs. The study deeply sequenced blood TCR repertoires of about 5 healthy adults to estimate repertoire size and the extent of clonotype sharing between individuals. To increase sequencing depth and limit assay-specific biases, TCR repertoire library preparation and sequencing were carried out by different laboratories using diverse techniques. For each donor, CD4 naive and CD4 memory were each run on three plates, CD8 naive on two plates, and CD8 memory on one plate.

Healthy HIV-negative adults with no recently reported acute infections or vaccinations were included as donors. Every donor was a Caucasian adult residing in Nashville, Tennessee, USA. CD4+ T cells were enriched through magnetic negative selection, after which naive cells were positively selected on CD45RA and the remaining negative fraction served as the memory subset. Blood was obtained by leukapheresis, after which PBMCs were separated by Ficoll-Histopaque density gradient centrifugation and cryopreserved in liquid nitrogen vapor phase. Purity and quantity of every magnetically sorted T cell population were checked by analytical flow cytometry. From each sorted fraction, genomic DNA was isolated and quantified by UV absorbance on a Nanodrop 2000c. Turning to this clone: Its specific antigen is unknown. One base away there is no much larger clone; base qualities are not given.

TCR CDR3 regions were amplified from genomic DNA by multiplex PCR using the deep immunoSEQ assay. Genomic DNA extracted from each cell subset was distributed evenly over all wells of several immunoSEQ 96-well plates, and each plate served as one replicate. For sorted subsets, each replicate PCR was loaded with 200 to 250 ng genomic DNA, equivalent to approximately 33,000 T cell genomes. The purified libraries were quantified using a Qubit 3.0 fluorometer, sized with a Bioanalyzer 2100, and then quantified again using the KAPA Library Quantification kit. Every immunoSEQ 96-well plate was sequenced on a dedicated single-read 150-cycle Illumina NextSeq 550 flow cell. The paper's data handling went like this. Because only junctional sequences without quality scores were contained in the immunoSEQ output, filtering matching that applied to full-length reads could not be performed. Sequences were annotated with PyIR, a Python wrapper for IgBLAST v1.9, using IMGT germline references to assign V/J genes and CDR3. Reads were removed for weak V/J assignments (E-value above 1e-6), missing CDR3, stop codons, out-of-frame junctions, or ambiguous translated residues. V3J clonotypes were defined by identical inferred V gene, J gene, and CDR3 amino acid sequence. To compute the percentage overlap between repertoires, the number of shared unique clonotypes was divided by the size of the smaller repertoire. Repertoire richness was assessed with RTK rarefaction, the Chao1 estimator, and Recon v2.1 estimates of unobserved clonotypes. Generation probabilities for all TCRbeta clonotypes obtained by the gDNA method from a handful of donors were computed using OLGA. This is the immuneACCESS table as TCRdb keeps it, with only in-frame sequences that have V and J called. A part of the clones is gone; compared with another copy, unresolved V genes explain less than half, and the rest is unexplained. V, J and clone size reflect that table, while D and trimming were determined from the DNA. The sample table contains about 1 million clones; only one count was recorded for about 75% of them. The ten top clones hold about 1.5% of the sample.

Results and caveats for the whole study, not just this receptor: Compared with non-shared clonotypes, clonotypes shared by all four sorted-subset donors had higher generation probabilities. Pairwise subsampling indicated that sequencing depth was expected to affect the degree of clonotype sharing among donors. Across a handful of donors, approximately 5% of naive CD4, approximately 4% of naive CD8, 2% to 2.5% of memory CD4, and 0.4% of memory CD8 clonotypes were shared. Sampling was restricted to blood, and TCR repertoires in tissues likely differ from the TCR repertoires found in blood. Because the study included a small number of donors, the genetic and exposure-history diversity represented was limited. Incomplete sequencing was indicated by rarefaction of sorted-subset datasets, despite the large sequencing depth. Estimated clonotype richness was generally larger for naive than for memory subsets.

Input material: memory CD4+ T cells sorted from blood. The cell subset or site label for this specimen denotes: CD45RA-negative fraction. The receptor was derived from a man aged 18-30 years in good health.

The DNA sequence is TGTGCCAGCAGCGTATGGGACAGGGGGTTTTCGAATGAGCAGTTCTTC. Its protein product is CASSVWDRGFSNEQFF. The chain employs TRBV9 and TRBJ2-1; 11 bases in the middle match TRBD1. From a lookup of the germline V gene, CDR1 and CDR2 are SGDLS and YYNGEE. Ends trimmed: V by 1 base, J by 7 bases; bases unmatched to a gene: 7. The CDR3, cysteine through phenylalanine, is 16 amino acids long. Only the CDR3 part of the read is kept: 48 bases, read in frame from the first base. This CDR3, with the reference TRBV9 and TRBJ2-1 proteins standing in past its ends, gives the full variable domain DSGVTQTPKHLITATGQRVTLRCSPRSGDLSVYWYQQSLDQGLQFLIQYYNGEERAKGNILERFSAQQFPDLHSELNLSSLELGDSALYFCASSVWDRGFSNEQFFGPGTRLTVL.